This entry features one T cell receptor beta chain sequence. The method was immunoSEQ multiplex PCR; TCRdb's version includes in-frame clones alone and lacks a portion of them. The table lists hundreds of thousands of clones, about 84% of them singletons, with 0.01% to 0.015% in the top ten. The sample belongs to a study of shared T cell receptors in the human thymus. CDR3 size: 14 residues. Germline-derived CDR1 and CDR2 are MGHDK and SYGVNS. Trimming left V 2 bases short and J 7 bases short, with 14 bases between. These data were also reused for a study on human thymus T cells. From that paper: Seemingly biased V and J gene usage marked thymic and blood repertoires. Related reports documented highly overlapping thymic repertoires among unrelated individuals.

Sequencing was done on a sample of thymocytes. This chain joins TRBV25-1 and TRBJ1-1, with D uncertain. The TCR sequence derives from a boy younger than two with a congenital heart defect. The CDR3 DNA is TGTGCCAGCAGTGAACTGGGAGTCCTTTTTGAAGCTTTCTTT. Translation gives CASSELGVLFEAFF.